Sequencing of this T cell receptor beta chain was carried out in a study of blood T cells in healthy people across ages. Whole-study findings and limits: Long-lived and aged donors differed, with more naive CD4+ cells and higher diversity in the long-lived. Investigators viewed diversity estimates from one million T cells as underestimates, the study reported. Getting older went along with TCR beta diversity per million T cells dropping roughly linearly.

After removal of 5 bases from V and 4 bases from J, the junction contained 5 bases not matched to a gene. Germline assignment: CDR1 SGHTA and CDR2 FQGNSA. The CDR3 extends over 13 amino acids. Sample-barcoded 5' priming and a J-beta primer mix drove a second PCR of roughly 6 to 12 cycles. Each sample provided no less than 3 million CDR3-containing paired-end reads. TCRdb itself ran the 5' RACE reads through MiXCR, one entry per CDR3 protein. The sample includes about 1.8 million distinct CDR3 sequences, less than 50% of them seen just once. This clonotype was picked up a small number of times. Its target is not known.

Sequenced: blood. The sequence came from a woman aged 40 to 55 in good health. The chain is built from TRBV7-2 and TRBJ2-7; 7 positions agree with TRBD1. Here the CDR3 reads CASSTSTGYEQYF. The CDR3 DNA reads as TGTGCCAGCAGCACCTCGACAGGGTACGAGCAGTACTTC.